One sample yielded the 28 T cell receptor beta chains listed below, sequenced in a study of T cells after yellow fever vaccination. TCRdb re-called the 5' RACE reads through MiXCR, storing one row per CDR3 protein. The sample shows roughly 340,000 distinct CDR3 sequences, about 8.7% of them seen only once. Sequenced here: PBMCs, sampled on the day of the first yellow fever vaccination. The receptors derive from a man younger than 30 who received the YFV17D yellow fever vaccine.

This clonotype was detected a few times. This chain connects TRBV15 to TRBJ1-1, with a tentative D call TRBD1 (5 bases). Trimming stripped 1 base from V and 0 bases from J, with 12 bases between. The germline V gene has CDR1 LNHNV and CDR2 YYDKDF (reference sequence). This CDR3 region has 16 residues. In nucleotides, the CDR3 is TGTGCCACCAGCAGAGCAGTTGGGGCCGTGAACACTGAAGCTTTCTTT. This codes for CATSRAVGAVNTEAFF.

V gene TRBV10-3 combines with J gene TRBJ2-7; TRBD1 matches 7 bases. The junction had 2 bases not matched to a gene; V was cut back by 0 bases and J by 0 bases. The CDR3 covers 15 residues. Germline V CDR1 and CDR2: ENHRY, SYGVKD. This CDR3 is CAISESRDSSYEQYV. The CDR3 nucleotides are TGTGCCATCAGTGAGTCGAGGGACAGCTCCTACGAGCAGTACGTC.

CDR3 DNA: TGTGCCAGCCAAGGACAGTCGAACACTGAAGCTTTCTTT. Its protein product is CASQGQSNTEAFF. The chain combines TRBV18 with TRBJ1-1; possibly TRBD1 for D (6 bases). V lost 8 bases and J lost 1, with 11 bases in between. There are 13 residues in the CDR3. Germline CDR1 KGHSH, CDR2 LQKENI. The full variable domain, completed using reference TRBV18 and TRBJ1-1, is NAGVMQNPRHLVRRRGQEARLRCSPMKGHSHVYWYRQLPEEGLKFMVYLQKENIIDESGMPKERFSAEFPKEGPSILRIQQVVRGDSAAYFCASQGQSNTEAFFGQGTRLTVV.

This clonotype was counted between two and nine times. J is TRBJ1-4 and V is TRBV29-1, with D hard to call. Germline lookup yields CDR1 SQVTM and CDR2 ANQGSEA. CDR3 length equals 12 residues. V was pared by 1 base and J by 8 bases, with 8 bases between. The CDR3: CSVEGGGEKLFF. The CDR3 coding sequence is TGCAGCGTTGAAGGGGGAGGAGAAAAACTGTTTTTT.

V gene TRBV20-1 combines with J gene TRBJ1-5; D not resolved. The CDR3 totals 14 residues. Deletions cut 0 bases from V and 4 bases from J, with 10 bases between. Germline V gives CDR1 DFQATT, CDR2 SNEGSKA (reference sequence). CDR3: CSARDRRVNQPQHF. The DNA for the CDR3 is TGCAGTGCTAGAGATCGTCGGGTGAATCAGCCCCAGCATTTT.

This clonotype showed up many times. This chain connects TRBV2 to TRBJ1-1; D call uncertain. The CDR3 has 14 residues. Trimming cost V 3 bases and J 1 base, with 9 bases left between them. The V gene's germline CDR1 is SNHLY and CDR2 FYNNEI. The CDR3: CASSDPGRNTEAFF. CDR3 bases: TGTGCCAGCAGTGACCCCGGGAGGAACACTGAAGCTTTCTTT.

This clonotype was counted only a few times. J is TRBJ2-7 and V is TRBV5-1; D unclear. This CDR3 has 13 amino acids. V shed 4 bases and J shed 9 bases, with 17 bases lying between them. The germline CDR1 and CDR2 sequences are SGHRS and YFSETQ. The CDR3 DNA follows: TGCGCCAGCAGCGGGCCGGGCCCCCTTGGGCAGTACGTC. It codes for CASSGPGPLGQYV.

The chain recombines TRBV2 with TRBJ2-4, with D possibly being TRBD2 (5 bases). The length of the CDR3 is 13 residues. Germline values: CDR1 SNHLY, CDR2 FYNNEI. V gave up 4 bases and J gave up 9 bases, with 13 bases separating them. The CDR3 nucleotides read TGTGCCAGCAGTGCGGGGTACCCCCCCATTCAGTACTTC. Translating gives CASSAGYPPIQYF. Variable domain in full (rest from reference TRBV2 and TRBJ2-4): EPEVTQTPSHQVTQMGQEVILRCVPISNHLYFYWYRQILGQKVEFLVSFYNNEISEKSEIFDDQFSVERPDGSNFTLKIRSTKLEDSAMYFCASSAGYPPIQYFGAGTRLSVL.

This clonotype has just a few counts. This chain joins TRBV5-1 and TRBJ2-1; perhaps TRBD1 as D (6 bases). V was clipped by 10 bases and J by 7 bases, with 21 bases between them. The CDR3 is made up of 14 amino acids. Germline assignment: CDR1 SGHRS and CDR2 YFSETQ. As DNA, the CDR3 is TGCGCCTCAGCATACAATCAGGGGCGGAATGAGCAGTTCTTC. It translates to CASAYNQGRNEQFF.

This clonotype was seen ten or more times. The genes are TRBV12-3 or TRBV12-4 and TRBJ1-4, with no clear D. The length of the CDR3 is 15 residues. The V end lost 2 bases, the J end lost 8 bases, and 15 bases lay between the germline ends. CDR3 sequence (DNA): TGTGCCAGCAGTTTAAATGGTCAGCTAACAGAAAAACTGTTTTTT. Amino acid sequence: CASSLNGQLTEKLFF.

The chain combines TRBV7-8 with TRBJ1-6; no firm D call. The V gene lost 2 bases and the J gene lost 5 bases, with 16 bases spanning the gap. The CDR3 is made up of 17 amino acids. The germline CDR1 and CDR2 sequences are SGHVS and FQNEAQ. CDR3 loop: CASSLSRLLIDNSPLHF. CDR3 nucleotides: TGTGCCAGCAGCTTATCACGGCTACTCATCGATAATTCACCCCTCCACTTT.

The V and J genes are TRBV7-3 and TRBJ2-1, with 7 nucleotides matching TRBD2. V shed 5 bases and J 6 bases; nucleotides not matched to a gene: 4. The germline gives CDR1 SGHTA, CDR2 FQGTGA. The CDR3 is 13 residues long. CDR3 region: CASSLTSVNEQFF. In DNA, the CDR3 is TGTGCCAGCAGCCTTACTAGCGTCAATGAGCAGTTCTTC.

Many counts were recorded for this clonotype. The chain links TRBV7-2 to TRBJ1-3, with D possibly matching TRBD1 (6 bases). This CDR3 spans 15 amino acids. V gave up 4 bases and J gave up 3 bases, with 13 bases separating them. Germline lookup yields CDR1 SGHTA and CDR2 FQGNSA. The CDR3 DNA reads as TGTGCCAGCAGCTCAGAACAGGGATTTGGAAACACCATATATTTT. It translates to CASSSEQGFGNTIYF. The full variable domain, with the rest looked up from reference TRBV7-2 and TRBJ1-3, is GAGVSQSPSNKVTEKGKDVELRCDPISGHTALYWYRQSLGQGLEFLIYFQGNSAPDKSGLPSDRFSAERTGGSVSTLTIQRTQQEDSAVYLCASSSEQGFGNTIYFGEGSWLTVV.

This clonotype was seen repeatedly, ten times or more. This chain connects TRBV12-3 or TRBV12-4 to TRBJ2-3; D is unclear. With 3 bases removed from V and 2 bases from J, the gap between germline ends came to 6 bases. This CDR3 contains 13 residues. This CDR3 reads CASSLSATDTQYF. The CDR3 nucleotides are TGTGCCAGCAGTTTGTCAGCCACAGATACGCAGTATTTT.

In its sample, this clonotype was seen a few times. V is TRBV6-2 or TRBV6-3 and J is TRBJ2-7; D gene uncertain. The V gene's germline CDR1 is MNHEY and CDR2 SVGEGT. Trimming left V 3 bases short and J 7 bases short, with 7 bases between. The length of the CDR3 is 11 residues. The CDR3 is CASSYMVEQYF. The CDR3 nucleotides are TGTGCCAGCAGTTATATGGTGGAGCAGTACTTC.

The chain couples TRBV5-1 to TRBJ1-4; TRBD1 aligns across 7 bases. Germline CDR1 SGHRS, CDR2 YFSETQ. The CDR3 sequence is 19 residues long. The trim removed 0 bases at V and 0 bases at J, leaving 11 bases unmatched. The CDR3 sequence: CASSLVGATTGSTNEKLFF. The CDR3, as DNA: TGCGCCAGCAGCTTGGTGGGGGCGACGACAGGGTCAACTAATGAAAAACTGTTTTTT.

The chain carries TRBV29-1 and TRBJ1-5; 7 bases map to TRBD1. This CDR3 comprises 13 residues. J lost 1 base, V lost 7 bases, and 4 bases had no gene match. The germline V gene has CDR1 SQVTM and CDR2 ANQGSEA. The CDR3 DNA follows: TGCAGCGCCCTGGGACAGAGCAATCAGCCCCAGCATTTT. Encoded protein: CSALGQSNQPQHF. The entire variable domain, with the rest obtained from reference TRBV29-1 and TRBJ1-5, is as follows: SAVISQKPSRDICQRGTSLTIQCQVDSQVTMMFWYRQQPGQSLTLIATANQGSEATYESGFVIDKFPISRPNLTFSTLTVSNMSPEDSSIYLCSALGQSNQPQHFGDGTRLSIL.

The chain joins TRBV5-1 to TRBJ2-7; tentatively, D is TRBD1 (7 bases). This CDR3 has 19 amino acids. Trimming removed 1 base from V and 3 bases from J, with 26 bases in between. Germline CDR1 and CDR2: SGHRS and YFSETQ. CDR3 in amino acids: CASSLYKGGGTGPDYEQYF. DNA of the CDR3: TGCGCCAGCAGCTTGTATAAAGGGGGCGGGACGGGGCCAGACTACGAGCAGTACTTC. The full variable domain, completed using reference TRBV5-1 and TRBJ2-7, is KAGVTQTPRYLIKTRGQQVTLSCSPISGHRSVSWYQQTPGQGLQFLFEYFSETQRNKGNFPGRFSGRQFSNSRSEMNVSTLELGDSALYLCASSLYKGGGTGPDYEQYFGPGTRLTVT.

This clonotype was counted a few times. The V call is TRBV20-1, the J call TRBJ2-7; 7 positions match TRBD2. Unmatched junction bases numbered 10, after V lost 0 bases and J lost 5 bases. CDR1 and CDR2 from the germline V gene are DFQATT and SNEGSKA (reference sequence). This CDR3 region has 15 residues. The CDR3 spells CSARDQVLALNEQYF. CDR3 DNA: TGCAGTGCTAGAGATCAGGTACTAGCGCTTAACGAGCAGTACTTC.

V usage is TRBV4-1 and J usage is TRBJ2-3; possibly TRBD1 for D (5 bases). The ends were cut back, 0 bases at V and 6 bases at J, with 7 bases in the middle. The germline gives CDR1 MGHRA, CDR2 YSYEKL. This CDR3 is 13 amino acids long. The CDR3 DNA reads TGCGCCAGCAGCCAAGAAGGGGTGGATACGCAGTATTTT. Its protein is CASSQEGVDTQYF.

The chain joins TRBV6-1 to TRBJ1-2; no reliable D call. V shed 6 bases and J shed 3 bases, with 14 bases lying between them. Germline CDR1 is MNHNS and CDR2 is SASEGT. The CDR3 runs 14 residues. Here the CDR3 reads CASRNRREYYGYTF. In nucleotides, the CDR3 is TGTGCCAGCAGGAATCGGAGGGAATACTATGGCTACACCTTC.

This clonotype showed up just a few times. This chain joins TRBV11-2 and TRBJ1-2; weak D call: TRBD1 (5 bases). The germline V and J ends were trimmed by 4 bases and 0 bases, with 12 bases remaining between them. Germline CDR1 reads SGHAT; CDR2 reads FQNNGV. The CDR3 has 15 residues. The DNA for the CDR3 is TGTGCCAGCAGCTCCAGGGATACCACTAACTATGGCTACACCTTC. This encodes CASSSRDTTNYGYTF.

The chain joins TRBV12-3 or TRBV12-4 to TRBJ2-5; possible D gene TRBD1, 5 bases. Trimming stripped 6 bases from V and 9 bases from J, with 17 bases between. The CDR3 spans 13 residues. This CDR3 reads CASSSPAREAQYF. The CDR3 region has the DNA TGTGCCAGCAGCTCCCCTGCCAGGGAAGCCCAGTACTTC.

This clonotype came up a few times. The rearrangement uses TRBV7-9 and TRBJ2-1; D might be TRBD1 (5 bases). CDR3 length: 14 amino acids. Trimming took 5 bases from V and 4 from J, leaving 12 bases between them. Germline loops: CDR1 SEHNR, CDR2 FQNEAQ (reference sequence). CDR3 DNA: TGTGCCAGCAGCCCCGGACACCGATACAATGAGCAGTTCTTC. Protein: CASSPGHRYNEQFF.

This clonotype has just a few counts. The chain employs TRBV7-8 and TRBJ1-5, with unresolved D. This CDR3 is built from 17 residues. The V gene lost 4 bases and the J gene lost 0 bases, with 16 bases spanning the gap. Germline V gene sequence: CDR1 SGHVS, CDR2 FQNEAQ. The CDR3 spells CASSSKRVPDSNQPQHF. For the CDR3, the DNA is TGTGCCAGCAGCTCGAAAAGGGTGCCGGATAGCAATCAGCCCCAGCATTTT.

This clonotype was picked up a small number of times. The genes are TRBV7-2 and TRBJ2-1; possible D gene TRBD2, 5 bases. Germline assignment: CDR1 SGHTA and CDR2 FQGNSA. This CDR3 contains 14 residues. Trimming removed 5 bases at V and 9 bases at J, with 17 bases between. The CDR3 here is CASSHSAGLSEQFF. The CDR3 DNA follows: TGTGCCAGCAGCCACTCTGCGGGTTTAAGTGAGCAGTTCTTC.

This clonotype was seen a few times. The V call is TRBV20-1, the J call TRBJ2-5; 11 bases are a match to TRBD2. The CDR3 runs to 15 residues. Germline V gene lookup returns CDR1 DFQATT and CDR2 SNEGSKA (reference sequence). Trimming at V came to 4 bases and at J to 1 base, leaving 5 bases not matched to a gene. The CDR3 region has the DNA TGCAGTGCTAAAGGGACTAGCGGATCCCAAGAGACCCAGTACTTC. It translates to CSAKGTSGSQETQYF.

Many counts were recorded for this clonotype. The J gene is TRBJ1-5, the V gene TRBV12-3 or TRBV12-4; TRBD1 aligns across 7 bases. V gave up 3 bases and J gave up 2 bases; unmatched junction bases: 7. The CDR3 length is 16 residues. The CDR3, as DNA: TGTGCCAGCAGTTTTCGGACAGGCGCGGGCAATCAGCCCCAGCATTTT. Protein product: CASSFRTGAGNQPQHF.